This TCR beta chain was found in a study of CD8+ T cells in alopecia areata. Findings of the study overall: Across lesional scalp, and particularly alopecia totalis/universalis, clonality surpassed that of normal scalp. Numerous expanded lesional clones remained in scalp and blood during tofacitinib.

Extracted RNA was reverse transcribed into cDNA, the sequencing template. TCRdb's table, derived via immunoSEQ multiplex PCR, lists solely in-frame clones and lacks some. Of about 19,000 clones detected, 59% appear once; the ten largest clones hold 7.5% to 9.5%. Germline values: CDR1 SGHTA, CDR2 FQGNSA. V lost 5 bases, J lost 8 bases, and 13 bases lay in between. The CDR3 consists of 14 residues. The count of this clone is one. Its antigen is currently unknown. The sample holds other DNA sequences that translate to the same CDR3. Treatment given: oral pan-JAK inhibitor, 5-10 mg twice daily. Collection of lesional scalp punch biopsies and peripheral blood was performed in alopecia areata patients.

This clonotype was sampled from a human donor with alopecia areata. The V gene is TRBV7-2, the J gene TRBJ1-6, with D unresolved. This material consisted of skin, taken at week 4, from a patient treated with tofacitinib. The CDR3 region has the DNA TGTGCCAGCAGCAAGCCCGGGGTCCATTCACCCCTCCACTTT. Residues: CASSKPGVHSPLHF.